This T cell receptor beta chain stems from a study of T cell repertoires in cytomegalovirus infection. In TCRdb, the reads were re-called with MiXCR into one record per CDR3 protein. The sample includes approximately 1,000,000 distinct CDR3 sequences, about 33% of them seen just once. This clonotype was seen a few times. Its target is unknown. Specimen: cultured CD8+ T cells from PBMCs, collected from culture after CMV antigen stimulation. This TCR was recovered from a human donor in good health (CMV status not recorded). Some clones in this sample may be carry-over from other donors' samples.

CDR3 nucleotide sequence: TGTGCCAGCAGCTTCTCTAACAGGGCGGCGAACACCGGGGAGCTGTTTTTT. Protein: CASSFSNRAANTGELFF. J is TRBJ2-2 and V is TRBV7-9; possibly TRBD1 for D (6 bases). V lost 3 bases and J lost 0, with 14 bases in between. Germline-derived CDR1 and CDR2 are SEHNR and FQNEAQ (reference sequence). The CDR3 consists of 17 residues.